Listed below are T cell receptor beta chains from one sample, sequenced in a study of blood T cell repertoires in COVID-19. The protocol was immunoSEQ multiplex PCR, while the TCRdb copy is restricted to in-frame clones and leaves out a portion. This table holds approximately 68,000 clones, 65% to 80% found once. The specimen was peripheral blood. All receptors come from a woman aged 50 to 60 with acute or convalescent COVID-19. Both conserved end residues are part of each CDR3. Each record gives: V gene, clone size, D gene, J gene, CDR3 protein, CDR3 DNA. The D gene is left open where the match is weak. The size field is filled for only some rows; it gives once, few, many or a size class.

V: TRBV5-1; size: NA; D: NA; J: TRBJ2-7; CDR3: CASSLRVRGASYEQYF; DNA: TGCGCCAGCAGCTTAAGGGTCAGGGGAGCGTCCTACGAGCAGTACTTC
V: TRBV28; size: few; D: TRBD2; J: TRBJ2-4; CDR3: CASRETSGSPSLAKNIQYF; DNA: TGTGCCAGCAGGGAGACTAGCGGCTCCCCCAGCCTAGCCAAAAACATTCAGTACTTC
V: TRBV12-3/TRBV12-4; size: few; D: NA; J: TRBJ1-2; CDR3: CASSLGWAGGYTF; DNA: TGTGCCAGCAGTTTGGGGTGGGCGGGCGGCTACACCTTC
V: TRBV6-1; size: NA; D: TRBD1; J: TRBJ1-1; CDR3: CASSEKGTGEAFF; DNA: TGTGCCAGCAGTGAAAAGGGGACAGGGGAAGCTTTCTTT
V: TRBV27; size: NA; D: TRBD2; J: TRBJ2-1; CDR3: CASRLAGYNEQFF; DNA: TGTGCCAGCAGACTAGCGGGTTACAATGAGCAGTTCTTC
V: TRBV7-9; size: NA; D: TRBD1; J: TRBJ1-1; CDR3: CASSGLGTVNTEAFF; DNA: TGTGCCAGCAGCGGCCTTGGGACAGTGAACACTGAAGCTTTCTTT
V: TRBV11-2; size: NA; D: TRBD1; J: TRBJ1-1; CDR3: CASSYDRGVPAFF; DNA: TGTGCCAGCAGCTACGACAGGGGGGTTCCGGCTTTCTTT
V: TRBV19; size: NA; D: NA; J: TRBJ2-1; CDR3: CAISLGVGDEQFF; DNA: TGTGCCATCTCCCTCGGAGTCGGAGATGAGCAGTTCTTC
V: TRBV11-2; size: few; D: TRBD2; J: TRBJ2-1; CDR3: CASSSGTSPIAYNEQFF; DNA: TGTGCCAGCAGCTCGGGGACTAGCCCGATTGCCTACAATGAGCAGTTCTTC
V: TRBV5-8; size: NA; D: NA; J: TRBJ1-1; CDR3: CASSLWGQNTEAFF; DNA: TGTGCCAGCAGCTTGTGGGGACAGAACACTGAAGCTTTCTTT
V: TRBV5-1; size: NA; D: TRBD1; J: TRBJ1-4; CDR3: CASSGGTGRTNEKLFF; DNA: TGCGCCAGCAGCGGGGGGACAGGGCGGACTAATGAAAAACTGTTTTTT
V: TRBV14; size: NA; D: TRBD1; J: TRBJ1-1; CDR3: CASMDRDSTEAFF; DNA: TGTGCCAGCATGGACAGGGATAGCACTGAAGCTTTCTTT
V: TRBV5-4; size: NA; D: TRBD1; J: TRBJ2-5; CDR3: CASSSRTGGETQYF; DNA: TGTGCCAGCAGCTCCCGGACAGGAGGAGAGACCCAGTACTTC
V: TRBV2; size: NA; D: NA; J: TRBJ1-1; CDR3: CASSVTAGSQAFF; DNA: TGTGCCAGCAGTGTTACGGCAGGGTCTCAAGCTTTCTTT
V: TRBV7-8; size: NA; D: TRBD1; J: TRBJ1-5; CDR3: CASSFEAGTGYHESNQPQHF; DNA: TGTGCCAGCAGCTTTGAGGCCGGGACAGGGTATCATGAGAGCAATCAGCCCCAGCATTTT
V: TRBV5-1; size: NA; D: TRBD1; J: TRBJ1-1; CDR3: CASSYGQANTEAFF; DNA: TGCGCCAGCAGCTATGGACAGGCGAACACTGAAGCTTTCTTT
V: TRBV7-2; size: few; D: NA; J: TRBJ2-1; CDR3: CASSVEQGGSYNEQFF; DNA: TGTGCCAGCAGCGTCGAACAGGGGGGGTCCTACAATGAGCAGTTCTTC
V: TRBV2; size: NA; D: NA; J: TRBJ1-1; CDR3: CASSGEGNTEAFF; DNA: TGTGCCAGCAGTGGCGAGGGGAACACTGAAGCTTTCTTT
V: TRBV5-4; size: NA; D: TRBD1; J: TRBJ1-1; CDR3: CASSPGQLMNTEAFF; DNA: TGTGCCAGCAGCCCGGGACAGTTAATGAACACTGAAGCTTTCTTT
V: TRBV9; size: NA; D: TRBD2; J: TRBJ2-6; CDR3: CASAREGSGANVLTF; DNA: TGTGCCAGCGCCCGGGAGGGCTCTGGGGCCAACGTCCTGACTTTC
V: TRBV7-9; size: NA; D: NA; J: TRBJ1-1; CDR3: CASSALTGVNTEAFF; DNA: TGTGCCAGCAGCGCACTCACAGGAGTAAACACTGAAGCTTTCTTT
V: TRBV6-6; size: many; D: NA; J: TRBJ1-1; CDR3: CASSPSSGGAFF; DNA: TGTGCCAGCAGTCCTAGCTCGGGGGGAGCTTTCTTT
V: TRBV27; size: once; D: NA; J: TRBJ2-7; CDR3: CASSLQGKAEQYF; DNA: TGTGCCAGCAGTTTGCAGGGGAAAGCGGAGCAGTACTTC
V: TRBV5-1; size: NA; D: NA; J: TRBJ2-1; CDR3: CASSRSGTPSYNEQFF; DNA: TGCGCCAGCAGCCGTTCCGGGACTCCCTCCTACAATGAGCAGTTCTTC
V: TRBV6-2/TRBV6-3; size: NA; D: TRBD2; J: TRBJ2-7; CDR3: CASSYPDGTSGSPNYLYEQYF; DNA: TGTGCCAGCAGTTACCCGGATGGGACTAGCGGGAGCCCTAACTACCTCTACGAGCAGTACTTC
V: TRBV5-1; size: NA; D: NA; J: TRBJ2-1; CDR3: CASKRLESYNEQFF; DNA: TGCGCCAGCAAACGGCTAGAATCGTACAATGAGCAGTTCTTC
V: TRBV21-1; size: NA; D: NA; J: TRBJ1-2; CDR3: CASKGTGGYGYGYTF; DNA: TGTGCCAGCAAAGGGACAGGGGGCTATGGCTATGGCTACACCTTC
V: TRBV13; size: NA; D: TRBD1; J: TRBJ2-7; CDR3: CASSNDLGQGASYEQYF; DNA: TGTGCCAGCAGCAATGACCTGGGACAGGGGGCCTCCTACGAGCAGTACTTC